This is a list of T cell receptor beta chains from one sample in a study of technical replicates of blood from a few donors. Sequenced by immunoSEQ multiplex PCR; TCRdb stores in-frame clones only, minus some. The sample lists about 69,000 clones, 75% to 90% occurring once. The specimen sequenced was PBMCs. These receptors were collected from a human donor in good health. Some clones in this sample may be carry-over from other donors' samples. Both conserved end residues are part of each CDR3. The D gene is left open where the match is weak. Only part of the rows carry a size: once, few, many, or a class if the clone is expanded.

D	V	size	J	DNA	CDR3
.	TRBV7-9	.	TRBJ2-7	TGTGCCAGCAGCCCCTCGGGGGTCTACGAGCAGTACTTC	CASSPSGVYEQYF
.	TRBV5-1	.	TRBJ2-7	TGCGCCAGCAGCTGGAGGGACAGTGGAGCCTACGAGCAGTACTTC	CASSWRDSGAYEQYF
TRBD1	TRBV4-2	.	TRBJ2-7	TGTGCCAGCAGCCCCGCCGGGACAGCTAATTACGAGCAGTACTTC	CASSPAGTANYEQYF
.	TRBV2	.	TRBJ1-2	TGTGCCAGCAGCGGCGGCAGTGAATCCTATGGCTACACCTTC	CASSGGSESYGYTF
TRBD2	TRBV7-2	.	TRBJ2-3	TGTGCCAGCAGTCAAAGCGGGGGGGCCCGGGGTTACACAGATACGCAGTATTTT	CASSQSGGARGYTDTQYF
TRBD1	TRBV6-5	.	TRBJ2-2	TGTGCCAGCAAGTACGACAGGGGGCTCTCCGGGGAGCTGTTTTTT	CASKYDRGLSGELFF
TRBD2	TRBV2	.	TRBJ2-5	TGTGCCAGCAGTGGACCTAGCGGCCAAGAGACCCAGTACTTC	CASSGPSGQETQYF
.	TRBV10-3	.	TRBJ2-5	TGTGCCACCGCACGGGAGTTCCAAGAGACCCAGTACTTC	CATAREFQETQYF
TRBD1	TRBV18	few	TRBJ1-1	TGTGCCAGCTACAGGGGCGGGACTGAAGCTTTCTTT	CASYRGGTEAFF
.	TRBV6-4	once	TRBJ1-1	TGTGCCAGCAGGCCACCCGGGGGTACTGAAGCTTTCTTT	CASRPPGGTEAFF
.	TRBV21-1	.	TRBJ2-7	TGTGCCAGCAGCAAAATGACTCAACACGACGAGCAGTACTTC	CASSKMTQHDEQYF
TRBD1	TRBV7-9	.	TRBJ1-4	TGTGCCAGCAGCCCCAACTGGGACAGGGGCTTGTCGACTAATGAAAAACTGTTTTTT	CASSPNWDRGLSTNEKLFF
.	TRBV29-1	.	TRBJ2-1	TGCAGCGTGCGGACTACCCCCGGCGAGCAGTTCTTC	CSVRTTPGEQFF
TRBD1	TRBV6-5	once	TRBJ2-7	TGTGCCAGCAGTTACTCTACAGGGGGAGCCTACGAGCAGTACTTC	CASSYSTGGAYEQYF
.	TRBV21-1	.	TRBJ2-7	TGTGCCAGCAGCAAAGTGCGGACTAGCGGGAGTATGACCTACGAGCAGTACTTC	CASSKVRTSGSMTYEQYF
.	TRBV19	.	TRBJ1-5	TGTGCCAGTAGTATATCGCAGGCCCTCAAGCCCCAGCATTTT	CASSISQALKPQHF